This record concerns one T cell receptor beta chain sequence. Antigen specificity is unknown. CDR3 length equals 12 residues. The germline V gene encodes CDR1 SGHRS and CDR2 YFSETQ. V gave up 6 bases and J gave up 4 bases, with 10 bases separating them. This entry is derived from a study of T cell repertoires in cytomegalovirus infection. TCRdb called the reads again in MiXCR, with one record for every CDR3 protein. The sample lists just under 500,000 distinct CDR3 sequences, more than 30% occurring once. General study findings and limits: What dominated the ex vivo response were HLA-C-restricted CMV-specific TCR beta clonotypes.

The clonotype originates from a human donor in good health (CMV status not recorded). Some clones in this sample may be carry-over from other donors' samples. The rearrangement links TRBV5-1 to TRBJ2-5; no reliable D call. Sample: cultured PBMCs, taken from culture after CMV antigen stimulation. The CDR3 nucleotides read TGCGCCAGCATGATGAATAGAGAGACCCAGTACTTC. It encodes CASMMNRETQYF.